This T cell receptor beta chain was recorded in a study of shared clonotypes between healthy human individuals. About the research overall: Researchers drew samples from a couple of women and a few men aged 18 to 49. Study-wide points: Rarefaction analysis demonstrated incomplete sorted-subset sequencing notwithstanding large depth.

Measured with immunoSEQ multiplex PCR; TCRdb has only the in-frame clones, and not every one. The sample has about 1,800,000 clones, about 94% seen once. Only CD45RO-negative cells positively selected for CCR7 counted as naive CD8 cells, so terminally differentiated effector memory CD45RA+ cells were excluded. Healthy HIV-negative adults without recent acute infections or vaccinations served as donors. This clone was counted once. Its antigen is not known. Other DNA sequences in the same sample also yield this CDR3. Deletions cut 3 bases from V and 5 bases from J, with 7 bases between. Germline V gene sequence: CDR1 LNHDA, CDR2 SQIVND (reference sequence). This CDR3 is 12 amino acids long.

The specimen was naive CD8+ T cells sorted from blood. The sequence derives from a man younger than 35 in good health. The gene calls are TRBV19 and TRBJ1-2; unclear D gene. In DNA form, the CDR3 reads TGTGCCAGTAGTATTGGTGAATATGGCTACACCTTC. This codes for CASSIGEYGYTF.